Below, 14 T cell receptor beta chains from the same sample are listed, as sequenced in a study of post-analysis software for immune sequencing data. The study, taken as a whole, reports: Comparison of patients with controls showed a handful of TRBV segments more frequent in patients, TRBV5-6, TRBV5-1 and TRBV20-1 among them.

No antigen has been identified for these receptors. TCR beta cDNA libraries included unique molecular identifiers. TCRdb processed the PCR reads anew with MiXCR; each CDR3 protein has one entry. The sample shows 740,000 or so distinct CDR3 sequences, about 53% of them seen only once. Sequencing was done on a sample of blood. Receptors originate from a girl aged 5 to 17 with multiple sclerosis.

This clonotype was detected only a few times. The V call is TRBV5-1, the J call TRBJ2-7; 12 bases fit TRBD2. The DNA end is a closer match to TRBJ2-5, so the J assignment may be wrong. There are 18 residues in the CDR3. Germline CDR1 SGHRS, CDR2 YFSETQ. As DNA, the CDR3 is TGCGCCAGCAGCTTGGGACTAGCGGGAGAAGCCCCAATTGAGACCCAGTACTTC. Translating gives CASSLGLAGEAPIETQYF.

This chain joins TRBV29-1 and TRBJ1-2; 11 bases line up with TRBD1. After removal of 7 bases from V and 1 base from J, the junction contained 8 bases not matched to a gene. The CDR3 runs to 15 residues. Germline assignment: CDR1 SQVTM and CDR2 ANQGSEA. The CDR3, as DNA: TGCAGCGCTAGGCGTGGGACAGGGGGTAACTATGGCTACACCTTC. This sequence encodes CSARRGTGGNYGYTF.

The V and J genes are TRBV4-1 and TRBJ2-5; 7 nucleotides match TRBD2. The germline V gene has CDR1 MGHRA and CDR2 YSYEKL. The V and J ends lost 1 base and 2 bases, in that order; junction bases with no gene match: 7. This CDR3 contains 16 residues. CDR3 amino acids: CASSQGETSRQETQYF. DNA for the CDR3: TGCGCCAGCAGCCAAGGCGAGACTAGCAGACAAGAGACCCAGTACTTC.

V and J are TRBV29-1 and TRBJ2-1; D call uncertain. The CDR3 spans 15 residues. V was shortened by 1 base and J by 0 bases, with 10 bases between the two germline ends. Germline CDR1 and CDR2: SQVTM and ANQGSEA. The CDR3 region has the DNA TGCAGCGTTGAAGGGGCACGCTTCTCCTACAATGAGCAGTTCTTC. Its translation: CSVEGARFSYNEQFF.

The chain joins TRBV24-1 to TRBJ2-1; D perhaps matches TRBD2 (8 bases). CDR3 length: 17 residues. Germline V gene sequence: CDR1 KGHDR, CDR2 SFDVKD. The V and J ends lost 5 bases and 0 bases respectively, with 16 bases between them. The CDR3, as DNA: TGTGCCACCAGTGGGGGACAGCGGGAGAACTCCTACAATGAGCAGTTCTTC. Translation: CATSGGQRENSYNEQFF.

This sequence joins TRBV20-1 and TRBJ2-3; D possibly corresponds to TRBD2 (7 bases). CDR1 and CDR2 from the germline V gene are DFQATT and SNEGSKA (reference sequence). This CDR3 spans 18 amino acids. Trimming took 5 bases from V and 1 from J, leaving 25 bases between them. CDR3 sequence: CSAQRGYGRGPRTDTQYF. CDR3 DNA sequence: TGCAGTGCTCAACGGGGGTATGGGCGGGGGCCTCGCACAGATACGCAGTATTTT.

Only one count was recorded for this clonotype. The rearrangement links TRBV20-1 to TRBJ1-2; D unclear. The CDR3 loop spans 14 amino acids. With 0 bases removed from V and 0 bases from J, the gap between germline ends came to 8 bases. Germline lookup yields CDR1 DFQATT and CDR2 SNEGSKA (reference sequence). The CDR3, as DNA: TGCAGTGCTAGAGATGGCATCACTAACTATGGCTACACCTTC. This sequence encodes CSARDGITNYGYTF.

The chain recombines TRBV29-1 with TRBJ2-1, with TRBD1 matching 11 bases. Trimming removed 6 bases from V and 4 bases from J; junction bases left unmatched: 8. The V gene's germline CDR1 is SQVTM and CDR2 ANQGSEA. The CDR3 length is 15 residues. The CDR3 bases are TGCAGCGTGGTACCCGGGACAGGGGGGTACAATGAGCAGTTCTTC. Translating it yields CSVVPGTGGYNEQFF.

This sequence joins TRBV3-1 and TRBJ2-1, with D maybe TRBD2 (6 bases). This CDR3 spans 13 amino acids. The V gene's germline CDR1 is LGHDT and CDR2 YNNKEL (reference sequence). Trimming took off 3 bases at V and 8 bases at J, with 11 bases between the two ends. The CDR3 protein is CASSHLGGDEQFF. The CDR3 DNA sequence: TGTGCCAGCAGCCACCTTGGAGGGGATGAGCAGTTCTTC.

V and J are TRBV5-1 and TRBJ2-1, with a possible D match to TRBD2 (6 bases). This CDR3 is 16 amino acids long. Germline V CDR1 and CDR2: SGHRS, YFSETQ. V lost 8 bases, J lost 0 bases, and 18 bases lay in between. Here the CDR3 reads CASHPGVDFSYNEQFF. CDR3 DNA sequence: TGCGCCAGTCACCCGGGGGTCGACTTCTCCTACAATGAGCAGTTCTTC.

The chain recombines TRBV6-1 with TRBJ2-1; D not resolved. Looked up from germline, CDR1 is MNHNS and CDR2 is SASEGT. Trimming removed 2 bases from V and 8 bases from J, with 10 bases in between. The CDR3 has 13 amino acids. The CDR3 loop reads CASSESRSDEQFF. The CDR3 nucleotides read TGTGCCAGCAGTGAAAGCAGGAGCGATGAGCAGTTCTTC.

In this sample, this clonotype turned up once. The J gene is TRBJ2-7, the V gene TRBV7-2; 7 bases align to TRBD2. The V segment lost 3 bases and the J segment 1 base; nucleotides outside the gene matches: 12. CDR1 is SGHTA and CDR2 is FQGNSA in the germline V gene. The CDR3 totals 17 residues. The CDR3 region has the DNA TGTGCCAGCAGCTTGCTCCTAACAGGACTAGGATCCTACGAGCAGTACTTC. It is translated as CASSLLLTGLGSYEQYF.

This clonotype came up a few times. The chain joins TRBV10-3 to TRBJ2-7; 12 bases align to TRBD1. Losses at the gene ends were 4 bases for V and 7 bases for J; bases not matched to a gene: 8. The length of the CDR3 is 15 residues. The germline V gene encodes CDR1 ENHRY and CDR2 SYGVKD. CDR3 amino acids: CAISVYGTGGWEQYF. Written as DNA, the CDR3 is TGTGCCATCAGTGTTTACGGGACAGGGGGCTGGGAGCAGTACTTC.

This clonotype was found once. The V gene is TRBV29-1, the J gene TRBJ2-7; weak D call: TRBD1 (6 bases). The V end was cut by 6 bases, the J end by 2 bases, with 11 bases between. Germline V gene lookup returns CDR1 SQVTM and CDR2 ANQGSEA. The CDR3 length is 12 residues. CDR3: CSVLGTTYEQYF. CDR3 sequence (DNA): TGCAGCGTCCTCGGGACAACCTACGAGCAGTACTTC.